This TCR beta chain was documented in a study of CD4 and CD8 cells across lung adenocarcinoma regions. Donors had localized lung adenocarcinoma, a non-small cell lung cancer. The length of the CDR3 is 15 residues. V lost 7 bases and J 7 bases, leaving 21 bases between the germline ends. CDR1 and CDR2 (germline): MNHEY, SMNVEV (reference sequence). Via MiXCR, TCRdb re-called the PCR reads, giving one row per CDR3 protein. This sample yields some 6,900 distinct CDR3 sequences, of which around half are seen a single time; around 30% belongs to the top ten. V gene TRBV27 combines with J gene TRBJ2-3; D may be TRBD2 (6 bases). The receptor was derived from a female donor with lung adenocarcinoma. The CD4 and CD8 labels of this study may be unreliable. The specimen was CD4+ T cells from the center of a lung tumor. The CDR3 region has the DNA TGTGCCAGCAAACCTAGCGTTGGAGTTAGGTATACGCAGTATTTT. Residues: CASKPSVGVRYTQYF.